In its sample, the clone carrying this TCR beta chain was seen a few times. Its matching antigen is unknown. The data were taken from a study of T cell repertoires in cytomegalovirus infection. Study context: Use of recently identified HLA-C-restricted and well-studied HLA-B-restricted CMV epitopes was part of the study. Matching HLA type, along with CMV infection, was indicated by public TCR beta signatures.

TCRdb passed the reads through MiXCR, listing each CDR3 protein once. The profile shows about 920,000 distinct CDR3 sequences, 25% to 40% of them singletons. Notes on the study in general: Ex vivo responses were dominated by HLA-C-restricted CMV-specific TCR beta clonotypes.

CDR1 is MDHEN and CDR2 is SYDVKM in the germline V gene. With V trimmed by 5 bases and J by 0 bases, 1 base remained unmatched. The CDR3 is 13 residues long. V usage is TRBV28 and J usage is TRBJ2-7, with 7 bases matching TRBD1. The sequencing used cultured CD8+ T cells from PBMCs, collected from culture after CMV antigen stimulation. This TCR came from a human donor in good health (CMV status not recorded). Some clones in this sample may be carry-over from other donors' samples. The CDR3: CASSRQGSYEQYV. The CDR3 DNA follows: TGTGCCAGCAGTAGACAGGGCTCCTACGAGCAGTACGTC.